Below, one T cell receptor (beta chain) is given with its context. This clone was detected a few times. Its antigen is currently not known. Base-call qualities are not available, and no considerably larger clone is one nucleotide away. This CDR3 is also generated by other DNA sequences in the sample. CDR1 LNHDA and CDR2 SQIVND were looked up in the germline V gene (reference sequence). The CDR3 has 13 amino acids, counting the end cysteine and phenylalanine. The kept DNA is CDR3 alone, 39 bases in frame from the first base. The junction carries 8 bases between V and J, which are trimmed by 1 base and 6 bases respectively. This sample is part of a study of cytomegalovirus exposure and HLA in healthy donors (dated by TCRdb to about 2017). A note on the overall study: An earlier analysis of 587 of the donors reported approximately 260 Gb of sequence data and 117 million unique TCR beta sequences obtained from about 170 million T cells. Around 330 gigabases of sequencing data and around 85 million unique TCR sequences made up an early release that covered approximately 620 HLA-typed donors. The genetic ancestry cluster associated with self-reported Caucasian donors included about 84% of the 300 to 450 genotyped donors. The study aimed to test whether cataloging public T cell receptors could reveal signatures of past pathogen exposure. The T cell repertoires of 700 or so subjects were profiled by immunosequencing and related to cytomegalovirus serostatus. In addition to the first cohort of several hundred subjects, a separate validation cohort of over 90 different subjects was used. The study combined high-throughput TCR immunosequencing, statistical association of individual TCRs with disease status, and machine learning to predict cytomegalovirus infection status. To study patterns of TCR occurrence, a later analysis re-analyzed previously published TCR beta repertoires from 500 to 850 donors and added high-resolution HLA genotyping. The later analysis used no new phenotypic data to find candidate immune exposures, relying instead on TCR beta sequences and their occurrence across donors. An earlier analysis of around 640 of the donors used high-throughput TCR beta sequencing to judge whether each TCR beta V gene segment behaved as functional or pseudogenic. Donor age, sex, ethnicity and CMV serostatus were compiled alongside the repertoire data. A later genetic analysis took genome-wide SNP genotypes for about 55% of the 666 donors and used that subset as a discovery cohort. All discovery cohort repertoires had been generated using a single sequencing platform. Class I and class II HLA loci were covered by the typing at four-digit resolution. The number of typed donors differed by locus: about 620-640 for A, B, C, DRB1 and DQB1; approximately 530 for DQA1; 606 for DPA1; and around 470 for DPB1. A few DR-DQ haplotypes were treated as single units for association and clustering because of strong linkage in the cohort. Among about 400 genotyped donors of the cohort, an average of about 220,000 unique TCR beta nucleotide sequences was sequenced per donor, of which roughly 17% were non-productive.

Library preparation employed the immunoSEQ multiplex PCR assay. For the multiplex PCR, a mixture combining 60 forward primers for TCR Vbeta segments and 13 reverse primers for TCR Jbeta segments was used. The CDR3 region of rearranged TCR beta genes was amplified from genomic DNA with a multiplex PCR assay. The Illumina HiSeq System was used to sequence the amplified TCR beta libraries as 87-base-pair reads. The paper's data handling went like this. In a later analysis, some 80 million unique TCR beta chains were counted across the 690 or so repertoires, and approximately 9.9 million of these chains were shared by at least two donors. Raw reads were error-corrected and collapsed into unique sequences with a nearest-neighbor algorithm that merged closely related sequences to remove PCR and sequencing errors. To assign V, D and J gene segments, CDR3 sequences were aligned to IMGT reference sequences. For a sequence to be retained, a match of at least six nucleotides was required to both a V gene segment and a J gene segment. Rearrangements were classified as productive when the CDR3 lacked stop codons and remained in frame with V and J, and all other rearrangements were classified as non-productive. Following IMGT convention, CDR3 was defined as the stretch from the second conserved V-encoded cysteine up to the conserved J-encoded phenylalanine. In an earlier analysis of around 640 of the donors, sequences lacking an unambiguous match to a single V gene segment were excluded. In an earlier analysis of 450 to 750 of the donors, a V segment was called functional when productive rearrangements were above 56.7%, and segregating when the standard deviation between donors exceeded 5%. To diagnose cytomegalovirus status from the catalog of TCR beta chain sequences, a statistical classification framework was built. V and J gene assignment, in a later analysis, came from comparing TCR nucleotide sequences with IMGT/GENE-DB human TR gene sequences. Using the TCRdist pipeline, a later analysis assigned CDR3 sequences along with most-parsimonious VDJ recombination scenarios. In a later analysis, each TCR beta chain was defined by its CDR3 amino acid sequence together with its V-gene family, and reads lacking a unique V-gene family were excluded. A later analysis removed nearly 600 highly shared, low-generation-probability nucleotide sequences to deal with suspected cross-contamination and a sequencing artifact. In a later analysis, a clonal expansion index was calculated for each public chain from normalized within-repertoire ranks of inferred template counts. Generation probabilities in a later analysis came from a VDJ recombination model fitted to out-of-frame rearrangements, and those results were checked against IGoR. In a later analysis, hypergeometric tests were used to score TCR-TCR, TCR-HLA and TCR-CMV co-occurrence, with a repertoire-size bias correction applied to TCR pairs. False discovery rates were estimated in a later analysis by permuting HLA or CMV assignments 20 times. In a later analysis, co-occurring TCRs were grouped using DBSCAN, and TCRdist sequence similarity was added for clustering within HLA-allele-positive subsets. For co-occurrence clustering, repertoires with fewer than 30,000 or more than 120,000 public chains were excluded, along with about five repertoires with anomalous nucleotide sharing. TCRdb's version of the immuneACCESS table is confined to in-frame rearrangements and falls short of the full clone set. An unresolved V gene accounts for under half of the shortfall where checked; the remainder is of unknown origin. V and J calls and clone size come straight from that table; D and trimming were deduced from the DNA. Present in this sample are around 150,000 clones, 76% of which were seen just once. The ten top clones hold 1.8% of the sample.

Points the paper makes about the study in general: Most TCR sequences were observed very rarely across donors, whereas some public TCRs were present in many individuals. In a later analysis, several top co-occurrence clusters were reported to appear linked to parvovirus B19, influenza, CMV and Epstein-Barr virus. The classifier was reported to diagnose cytomegalovirus status with high specificity and sensitivity in both the original cohort and the validation cohort. Compared with equally common non-associated chains, HLA-associated TCR beta chains in a later analysis were more clonally expanded and had lower generation probabilities. A total of 164 TCR beta chains were listed by the study as associated with cytomegalovirus. For the cohort, immune exposure information was limited to CMV serostatus. In this cohort, only TCR beta chains were sequenced, and detectable features were limited by the absence of alpha or paired-chain data. Linkage disequilibrium might explain the correlated functional status among segregating V segments, but an unknown experimental factor could not be excluded. In vitro tests confirmed that a few of the cytomegalovirus-associated TCR beta chains recognize cytomegalovirus antigens. Broadly in line with IMGT annotations, most TCR beta V segments showed up in productive rearrangements about 87% or about 30% of the time in an earlier analysis of several hundred of the donors. A further reported finding was that TCR beta sequences accurately predicted the HLA-A and HLA-B alleles for most subjects in the first cohort. A group of highly shared sequence variants was considered likely to be a technical artifact of the sequencing pipeline. Strong co-occurrence of HLA alleles, especially DR and DQ, made assigning TCR associations to individual alleles difficult. In a later analysis, TCR association rates were found to vary across HLA loci, with the most associated TCRs seen for DRB1 alleles and the fewest for HLA-C alleles. Presence/absence analyses assumed roughly uniform sequencing depth across donors, an assumption that may not hold. A later analysis found that most CMV-associated TCR beta chains appeared HLA-restricted, with HLA associations seemingly driven largely by CMV exposure. The authors suggested that the approach could potentially be extended to other disease states and immunological phenotypes. The earlier analysis of a few hundred of the donors excluded 15 to 20 rarely observed V segments, including chromosome 9 orphons, because counts were too low. A later genetic analysis associated a missense DCLRE1C variant with V-gene and J-gene trimming of TCR beta chains, and an independent cohort replicated the association. Some IMGT-functional V segments, including TRBV6-2 and TRBV6-3, could not be told apart with the 87-base-pair reads, so those segments were excluded. A later analysis associated about 17,000 TCR beta sequences with specific HLA alleles at a false discovery rate of 0.05. Because HLA typing was missing for some donors at each locus, association tests included only the typed subset. In a later genetic analysis, fewer N-insertions in productive TCRs were reported among donors in an Asian-associated ancestry cluster than the approximately 630-donor mean.

The cohort comprised some 700 healthy bone marrow donors. Cohort members were all nominally healthy when sampled, although unrecorded immune exposures were likely present. The donor was CMV seropositive and was included in the group of some 290 seropositive cohort members. A peripheral blood sample was provided by each donor, and peripheral blood mononuclear cells were used for TCR beta sequencing. Genomic DNA extraction from the blood cell samples was performed with the Qiagen DNeasy Blood Extraction Kit. The sequence is built from TRBV19 and TRBJ2-3; a tentative D call is TRBD2 (6 bases match). Sequencing was done on a sample of PBMCs. This receptor was taken from a female donor in good health and CMV-seropositive. The CDR3 has the sequence CASSIGLADTQYF. The nucleotide sequence is given as TGTGCCAGTAGTATAGGGCTAGCGGATACGCAGTATTTT.